This T cell receptor (beta chain) was identified during a study of cytomegalovirus exposure and HLA in healthy donors. Broader study findings: A few CMV-associated chains were confirmed in vitro to be specific for CMV antigens.

In the case of this clone: Antigen: not known.

The CDR3 spans 14 residues. From germline, CDR1 is SGHRS and CDR2 YFSETQ. The germline V and J ends were trimmed by 0 bases and 7 bases, with 13 bases remaining between them. Researchers ran the PCR with 60 Vbeta and 13 Jbeta primers. Per the original data handling: In a later analysis, some 10 million of 75 million to 85 million unique beta chains occurred in at least two donors. TCRdb's table, derived via immunoSEQ multiplex PCR, lists solely in-frame clones and lacks some. V and J calls and clone size are as listed in that table; D and trimming were resolved from the DNA. The sample records around 90,000 clones, roughly two thirds being singletons.

J is TRBJ1-2 and V is TRBV5-1; D possibly corresponds to TRBD1 (6 bases). This clonotype was sampled from a human donor in good health. Sequencing input: PBMCs. The CDR3 region is CASSLDGGGGGYTF. The DNA of the CDR3 is TGCGCCAGCAGCTTGGATGGGGGCGGTGGTGGCTACACCTTC.